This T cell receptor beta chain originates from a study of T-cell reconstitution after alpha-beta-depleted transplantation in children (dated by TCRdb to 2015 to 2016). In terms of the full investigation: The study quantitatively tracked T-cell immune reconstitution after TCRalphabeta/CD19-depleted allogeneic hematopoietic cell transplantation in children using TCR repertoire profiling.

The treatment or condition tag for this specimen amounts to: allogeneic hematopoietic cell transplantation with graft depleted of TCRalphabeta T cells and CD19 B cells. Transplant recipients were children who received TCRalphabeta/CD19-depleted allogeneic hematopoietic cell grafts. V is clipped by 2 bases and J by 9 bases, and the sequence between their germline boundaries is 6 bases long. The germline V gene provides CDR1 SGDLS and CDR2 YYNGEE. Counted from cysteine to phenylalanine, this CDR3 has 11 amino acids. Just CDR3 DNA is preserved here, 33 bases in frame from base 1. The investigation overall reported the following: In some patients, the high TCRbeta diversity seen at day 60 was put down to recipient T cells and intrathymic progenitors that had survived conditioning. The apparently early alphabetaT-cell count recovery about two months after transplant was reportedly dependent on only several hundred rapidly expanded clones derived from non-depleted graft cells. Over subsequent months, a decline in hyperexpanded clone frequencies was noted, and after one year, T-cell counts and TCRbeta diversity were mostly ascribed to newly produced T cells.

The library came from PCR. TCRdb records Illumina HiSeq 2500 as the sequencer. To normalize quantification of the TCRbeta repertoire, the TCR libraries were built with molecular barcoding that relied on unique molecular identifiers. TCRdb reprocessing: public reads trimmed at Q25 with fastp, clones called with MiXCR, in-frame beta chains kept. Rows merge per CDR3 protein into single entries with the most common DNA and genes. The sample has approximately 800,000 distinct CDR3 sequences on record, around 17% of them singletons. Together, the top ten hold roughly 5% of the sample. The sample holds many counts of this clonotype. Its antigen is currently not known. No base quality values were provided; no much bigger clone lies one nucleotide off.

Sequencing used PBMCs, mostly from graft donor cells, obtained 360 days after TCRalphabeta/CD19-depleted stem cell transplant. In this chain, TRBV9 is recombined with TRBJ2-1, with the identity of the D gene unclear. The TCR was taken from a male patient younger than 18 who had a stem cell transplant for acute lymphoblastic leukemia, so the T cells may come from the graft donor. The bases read TGTGCCAGCAGCGTCCAACGTGAGCAGTTCTTC. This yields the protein CASSVQREQFF. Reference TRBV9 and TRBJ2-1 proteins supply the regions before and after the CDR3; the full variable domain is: DSGVTQTPKHLITATGQRVTLRCSPRSGDLSVYWYQQSLDQGLQFLIQYYNGEERAKGNILERFSAQQFPDLHSELNLSSLELGDSALYFCASSVQREQFFGPGTRLTVL.